This entry concerns a single T cell receptor (beta chain). The CDR3 runs to 15 residues. CDR1 and CDR2 from the germline V gene are SNHLY and FYNNEI. V shed 4 bases and J 7 bases; nucleotides not matched to a gene: 7. Some clones are missing from TCRdb's copy, which holds only in-frame ones; the method was immunoSEQ multiplex PCR. Of about 160,000 clones listed, about nine tenths are singletons. The data are from a study of blood T cell repertoires in COVID-19. The receptor's source is a man aged 55 to 69 with active or convalescent COVID-19. Source material: peripheral blood. The rearrangement links TRBV2 to TRBJ1-4, with 9 bases fitting TRBD1. The DNA for the CDR3 is TGTGCCAGCAGTGGGGGACAGGGTAGGGGTGAAAAACTGTTTTTT. Protein: CASSGGQGRGEKLFF.